This record concerns one T cell receptor (beta chain) sequence. Only a few counts were recorded for this clonotype. Its target antigen remains unknown. Nothing much larger sits one base from this clone, and base qualities are not available. Relative to germline, V is missing 1 base and J is missing 2 bases, with 11 bases of the junction outside any gene match. From a lookup of the germline V gene, CDR1 and CDR2 are SGDLS and YYNGEE. Including the terminal cysteine and phenylalanine, the CDR3 comprises 18 residues. Left in the record is the CDR3 DNA by itself, 54 bases read in frame from the first base. Amplification of TCR beta CDR3 regions was carried out from RNA transcripts. The first round of RT-PCR for the TCR CDR3 was performed with the HTBI primer set and the Qiagen OneStep RT-PCR kit. The libraries were constructed in a second round of multiplex PCR and then size-selected and purified. Libraries were sequenced paired-end with 100 bp reads on an Illumina HiSeq2000. For the original study's pipeline: Raw data were processed with SOAPnuke, discarding reads with adapters, uncalled bases, mean Phred below 15, or no exact constant-primer or identifier match. High-quality paired reads were merged with COPE v1.2.5, and unique nucleotide sequences were defined as clonotypes. MiTCR v1.1 was used to align the clonotypes against IMGT TRBV, TRBD and TRBJ reference segments. The analysis included only V-J combinations with a frequency above 0.0001, which together covered 98% to 99.2% of the repertoires. The TCS score was defined as the ratio of F50 (clonal expansion) to E x V (chaos), calculated using BLOSUM62-based TCRdist between CDR3 peptides within each V-J. Welch's t-statistics and random forest reduced approximately 520 V-J features to roughly 13, which were used in a naive Bayes classifier (R e1071). The raw public data were reprocessed by TCRdb itself: fastp quality trimming at Q25, MiXCR clonotype calling, in-frame beta chains only. One record per CDR3 amino acid sequence lists the most common genes and DNA. The V and J calls follow TCRdb's processing rather than the paper's. The table for this sample lists hundreds of thousands of distinct CDR3 sequences; 14% of them were counted only once. The ten top clones hold around 9.6% of the sample.

Stable Graves' hyperthyroidism was defined as no progression to ophthalmopathy during 18 months of follow-up. Hyperthyroidism patients were aged 18 to 65 years and newly diagnosed, with disease duration of less than 2 months. Exclusion was applied to patients with uncontrolled infections, other autoimmune diseases, pregnancy or lactation. Diagnoses were based on clinical symptoms, serum thyroxine and TRAb, thyroid ultrasound and orbital computed tomography. Ficoll-Paque density gradient centrifugation was used to isolate PBMCs from approximately 10 ml of fresh peripheral blood. Trizol reagent was used to extract total RNA, and RNA quality was then checked on an Agilent 2100 Bioanalyzer. The sample is drawn from a study of T cells in Graves' hyperthyroidism and ophthalmopathy (dated by TCRdb to the late 2010s). About the study as a whole: Peripheral blood samples were taken at the time of initial diagnosis, prior to any treatment. TCR V-J signatures able to tell the groups apart were searched for in a discovery cohort of approximately 95 patients, of whom over 40 had Graves' ophthalmopathy and more than 55 had stable Graves' hyperthyroidism. Prospective prediction of ophthalmopathy was tested in an independent validation cohort of approximately 19 hyperthyroidism patients and 17 patients who later progressed to ophthalmopathy. The 80 to 100 discovery patients were randomly divided into training and test sets at a 7:3 ratio. In several Graves' hyperthyroidism patients, the study also compared T-cell repertoires from thyroid tissue with T-cell repertoires from blood. After blood sampling, hyperthyroidism patients were treated with methimazole at a starting dose of 30 mg daily, and ophthalmopathy patients were treated with high-dose intravenous methylprednisolone. According to the paper, TCR Vbeta CDR3 sequencing was carried out on roughly 130 peripheral blood samples, which came from 40 to 45 ophthalmopathy, fewer than 80 hyperthyroidism and some 17 progressor patients.

The study at large found these results: No statistical method was used to fix the sample size in advance, and group allocation was not hidden from the investigators. During validation, the model predicted progression to ophthalmopathy a median of roughly 7.1 months ahead of onset, with around 65% sensitivity and 72% to 85% specificity. Most expanded thyroid clonotypes (frequency above 0.001) were also found in blood, which suggests that blood repertoires may mirror thyroid immune responses. A model built on a 13 V-J signature distinguished ophthalmopathy from stable hyperthyroidism, reaching roughly 88% sensitivity and 81% to 83% specificity in cross-validation and 80%/75% in testing.

The chain uses TRBV9 and TRBJ2-2; 7 nucleotides in the junction match TRBD1. This clonotype was sampled from a woman aged 18-35 years with Graves' hyperthyroidism. Sequencing used blood. For the CDR3, the sequence is CASSVSRDRAINTGELFF. The base sequence is TGTGCCAGCAGCGTAAGCCGCGACAGGGCGATTAACACCGGGGAGCTGTTTTTT.